The 5 T cell receptor beta chains reported below all come from one sample, sequenced in a study of STAT5B mutations in CD4+ large granular lymphocyte leukemia. The method was immunoSEQ multiplex PCR; TCRdb's version includes in-frame clones alone and lacks a portion of them. The data hold about 40,000 clones, with 70% to 85% observed a single time. Material: CD4+ T cells from blood buffy coats. The source is a human donor in good health.

The genes are TRBV4-2 and TRBJ2-5; the match to TRBD2 covers 8 bases. The last part of the DNA fits TRBJ2-7 better; the J call may be wrong. The CDR3 is 13 amino acids. The germline V gene encodes CDR1 LGHNA and CDR2 YNFKEQ. CDR3 protein: CASSPGLEYEQYF. The CDR3 bases are TGTGCCAGCAGCCCGGGACTAGAGTACGAGCAGTACTTC.

The chain is built from TRBV19 and TRBJ1-3; 9 positions match TRBD1. From germline, CDR1 is LNHDA and CDR2 SQIVND (reference sequence). V gave up 8 bases and J gave up 4 bases; unmatched junction bases: 6. The CDR3 loop spans 14 amino acids. The CDR3 bases are TGTGCCAGTTCCGGGACAGGGTTAGGAAACACCATATATTTT. This sequence encodes CASSGTGLGNTIYF.

This clone has a handful of counts. The genes are TRBV7-9 and TRBJ1-4; maybe TRBD1 (6 bases). The germline gives CDR1 SEHNR, CDR2 FQNEAQ (reference sequence). Trimming pared 6 bases from V and 3 bases from J, leaving 11 bases between. The CDR3 runs 14 residues. The CDR3 bases are TGTGCCAGCAGTTTACAGGGTCCTAATGAAAAACTGTTTTTT. Protein: CASSLQGPNEKLFF.

This clone was seen a few times. This chain uses TRBV6-6 with TRBJ2-7; 7 positions agree with TRBD1. The CDR3 runs to 16 residues. The junction had 15 bases not matched to a gene; V was cut back by 5 bases and J by 5 bases. Germline V CDR1 and CDR2: MNHNY, SVGAGI (reference sequence). The CDR3 here is CASSPRQGKFLDEQYF. The CDR3 DNA reads TGTGCCAGCAGTCCCAGACAGGGAAAGTTCCTAGACGAGCAGTACTTC.

The CDR3 loop reads CASSYGTFNEKLFF. The CDR3 nucleotides are TGTGCCAGCAGTTATGGGACTTTTAATGAAAAACTGTTTTTT. The chain links TRBV5-6 to TRBJ1-4; a weak D match, TRBD1 (5 bases). CDR1 SGHDT and CDR2 YYEEEE come from the germline V gene. V was cut by 5 bases and J by 4 bases, with 12 bases left in between. The CDR3 totals 14 residues.